The 4 T cell receptor beta chains given below trace back to one sample, sequenced in a study of OX40 agonist ivuxolimab in advanced cancers. The method was immunoSEQ multiplex PCR; TCRdb's version includes in-frame clones alone and lacks a portion of them. The data show around 60,000 clones, about 89% seen once. The sequencing used CD4+ or CD8+ T cells sorted from blood, collected in a trial of the OX40 agonist ivuxolimab. The receptors stem from an adult with an advanced solid tumor such as melanoma, head and neck, liver or kidney cancer.

The genes are TRBV2 and TRBJ1-6; 7 bases match TRBD1. The germline V gene has CDR1 SNHLY and CDR2 FYNNEI. The J segment lost 7 bases and the V segment lost 4 bases, leaving 4 bases of the junction unmatched. The CDR3 is 14 amino acids. The CDR3 coding sequence is TGTGCCAGCAGTGGAGGGACAGCCAATTCACCCCTCCACTTT. Encoded protein: CASSGGTANSPLHF.

The J gene is TRBJ2-5, the V gene TRBV6-6, with D hard to call. With the DNA end fitting TRBJ2-7 better, the J assignment may be wrong. This CDR3 contains 13 residues. Germline V gene data show CDR1 as MNHNY and CDR2 as SVGAGI (reference sequence). The CDR3 DNA is TGTGCCAGCAGTTACGGTCCCGCCTACGAGCAGTACTTC. Translated, it gives CASSYGPAYEQYF.

The chain joins TRBV29-1 to TRBJ1-5, with TRBD1 matching over 9 bases. This CDR3 comprises 13 residues. CDR1 is SQVTM and CDR2 is ANQGSEA in the germline V gene. V dropped 6 bases and J dropped 5; count of bases not matched to a gene: 5. DNA of the CDR3: TGCAGCGTGGGGGACAGGGAGGATCAGCCCCAGCATTTT. Its protein product is CSVGDREDQPQHF.

The J gene is TRBJ2-1, the V gene TRBV19; 11 bases map to TRBD2. Germline assignment: CDR1 LNHDA and CDR2 SQIVND (reference sequence). The ends lost 6 bases at V and 7 bases at J; junction bases unmatched: 5. This CDR3 spans 14 amino acids. The CDR3 loop is CASRRIAGGNEQFF. DNA of the CDR3: TGTGCCAGTAGAAGAATAGCGGGGGGGAATGAGCAGTTCTTC.